This paragraph covers one TCR beta chain sequence. Germline V lookup: CDR1 SGHTA, CDR2 FQGTGA. The CDR3 is 12 amino acids. The junction had 4 bases not matched to a gene; V was cut back by 5 bases and J by 6 bases. This specimen comes from a study of OX40 agonist ivuxolimab in advanced cancers. Libraries were prepared by immunoSEQ multiplex PCR; TCRdb keeps only in-frame clonotypes and omits some of them. The sample holds just under 75,000 clones, 90% seen once. The rearrangement uses TRBV7-3 and TRBJ2-7, with TRBD1 matching over 7 bases. This receptor was identified in an adult with an advanced solid tumor such as melanoma, head and neck, liver or kidney cancer. This material consisted of CD4+ or CD8+ T cells sorted from blood, taken in a trial of the OX40 agonist ivuxolimab. CDR3 loop: CASSPGTVEQYF. CDR3 sequence (DNA): TGTGCCAGCAGCCCCGGGACAGTCGAGCAGTACTTC.